This T cell receptor (beta chain) was captured by sequencing in a study of cytomegalovirus exposure and HLA in healthy donors. Overall study: Clustering assigned 81% of the roughly 420 genotyped donors to the Caucasian-associated ancestry cluster. Overall study results and limits: Later analysis identified a missense DCLRE1C variant that was linked to TCR beta V- and J-gene trimming.

A multiplex PCR was run with 60 Vbeta primers and 13 Jbeta primers. Data came from immunoSEQ multiplex PCR; TCRdb stores just in-frame clones and leaves some out. The data hold 170,000 or so clones, with under 85% observed a single time. As concerns this clone: Its antigen is undetermined.

Per the germline V gene, CDR1 is MNHEY and CDR2 is SVGAGI. V dropped 6 bases and J dropped 6 bases, with 18 bases sitting between them. There are 15 residues in the CDR3. This clonotype originated in a woman in her twenties or thirties in good health and CMV-seronegative. Input material: PBMCs. The rearrangement links TRBV6-5 to TRBJ2-1; the D gene is possibly TRBD1 (6 bases). The CDR3 reads CASRQNTGLVNEQFF. CDR3 nucleotide sequence: TGTGCCAGCAGACAAAATACAGGGTTGGTCAATGAGCAGTTCTTC.